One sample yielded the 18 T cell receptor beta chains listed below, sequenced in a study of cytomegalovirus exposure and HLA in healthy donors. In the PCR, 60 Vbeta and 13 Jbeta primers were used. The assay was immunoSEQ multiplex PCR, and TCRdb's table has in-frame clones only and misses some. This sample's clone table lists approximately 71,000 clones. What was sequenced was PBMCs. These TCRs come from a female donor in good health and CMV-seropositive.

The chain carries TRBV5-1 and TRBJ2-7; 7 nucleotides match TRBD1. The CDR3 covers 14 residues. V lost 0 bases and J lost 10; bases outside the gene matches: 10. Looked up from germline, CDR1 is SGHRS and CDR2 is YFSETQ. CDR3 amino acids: CASSLEGQSTRQYF. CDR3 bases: TGCGCCAGCAGCTTGGAGGGACAGAGTACGAGACAGTACTTC.

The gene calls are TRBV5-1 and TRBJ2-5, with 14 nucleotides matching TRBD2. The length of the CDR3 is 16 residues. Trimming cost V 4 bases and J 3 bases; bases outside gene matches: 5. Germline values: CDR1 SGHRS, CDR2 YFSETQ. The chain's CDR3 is CASSDGTSGSKETQYF. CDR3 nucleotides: TGCGCCAGCAGCGACGGGACTAGCGGGAGCAAAGAGACCCAGTACTTC.

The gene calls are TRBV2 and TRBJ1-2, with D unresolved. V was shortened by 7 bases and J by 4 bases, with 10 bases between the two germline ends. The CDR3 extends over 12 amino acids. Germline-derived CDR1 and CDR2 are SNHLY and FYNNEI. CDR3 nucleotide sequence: TGTGCCAGCACTGCCGAGCCCTATGGCTACACCTTC. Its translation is CASTAEPYGYTF.

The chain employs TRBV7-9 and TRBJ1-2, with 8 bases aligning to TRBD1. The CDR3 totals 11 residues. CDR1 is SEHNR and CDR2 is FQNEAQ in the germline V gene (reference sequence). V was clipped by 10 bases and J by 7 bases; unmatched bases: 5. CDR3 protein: CAIVRGPGYTF. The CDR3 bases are TGTGCCATCGTCAGGGGGCCTGGCTACACCTTC. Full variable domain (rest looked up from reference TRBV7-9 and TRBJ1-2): DTGVSQNPRHKITKRGQNVTFRCDPISEHNRLYWYRQTLGQGPEFLTYFQNEAQLEKSRLLSDRFSAERPKGSFSTLEIQRTEQGDSAMYLCAIVRGPGYTFGSGTRLTVV.

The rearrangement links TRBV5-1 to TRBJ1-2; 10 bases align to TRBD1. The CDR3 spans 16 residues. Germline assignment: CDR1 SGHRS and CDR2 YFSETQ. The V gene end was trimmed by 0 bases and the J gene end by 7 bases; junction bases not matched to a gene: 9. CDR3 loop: CASSLEGTGALPGYTF. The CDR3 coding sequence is TGCGCCAGCAGCTTGGAGGGGACAGGGGCCTTACCTGGCTACACCTTC.

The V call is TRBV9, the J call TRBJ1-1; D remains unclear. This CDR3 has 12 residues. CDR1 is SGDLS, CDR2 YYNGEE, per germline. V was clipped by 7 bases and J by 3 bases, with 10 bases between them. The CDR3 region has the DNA TGTGCCAGCGGGCGGGTAGACACTGAAGCTTTCTTT. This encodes CASGRVDTEAFF.

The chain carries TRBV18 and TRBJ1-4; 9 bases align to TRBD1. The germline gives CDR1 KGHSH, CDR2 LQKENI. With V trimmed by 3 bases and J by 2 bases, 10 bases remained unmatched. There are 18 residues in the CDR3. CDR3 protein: CASSPQFGDRVTNEKLFF. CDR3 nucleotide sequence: TGTGCCAGCTCACCCCAGTTCGGGGACAGGGTGACTAATGAAAAACTGTTTTTT.

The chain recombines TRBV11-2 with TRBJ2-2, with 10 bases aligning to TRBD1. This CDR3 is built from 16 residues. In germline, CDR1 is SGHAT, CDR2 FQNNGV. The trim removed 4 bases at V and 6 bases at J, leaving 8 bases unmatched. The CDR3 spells CASSSPGQGIPGELFF. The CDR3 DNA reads TGTGCCAGCAGCTCCCCGGGACAGGGGATACCCGGGGAGCTGTTTTTT.

CDR3 sequence reads: CASSHSYSSYNEQFF. In nucleotides, the CDR3 is TGTGCCAGCAGCCACTCCTATAGCTCCTACAATGAGCAGTTCTTC. This chain connects TRBV14 to TRBJ2-1; D is undetermined. The CDR3 length is 15 residues. From germline, CDR1 is SGHDN and CDR2 FVKESK. Trimming took off 3 bases at V and 0 bases at J, with 9 bases between the two ends.

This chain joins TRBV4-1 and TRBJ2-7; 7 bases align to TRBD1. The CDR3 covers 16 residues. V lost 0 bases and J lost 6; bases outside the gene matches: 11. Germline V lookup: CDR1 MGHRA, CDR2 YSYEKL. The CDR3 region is CASSQDAAGGAFEQYF. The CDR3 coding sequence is TGCGCCAGCAGCCAAGATGCGGCAGGGGGTGCCTTCGAGCAGTACTTC.

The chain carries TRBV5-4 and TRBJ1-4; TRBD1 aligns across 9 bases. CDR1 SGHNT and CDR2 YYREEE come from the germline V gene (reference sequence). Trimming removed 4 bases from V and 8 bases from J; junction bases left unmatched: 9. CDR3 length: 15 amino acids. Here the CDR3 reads CASSVNRGLREKLFF. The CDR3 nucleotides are TGTGCCAGCAGCGTAAACAGGGGGCTTCGGGAAAAACTGTTTTTT. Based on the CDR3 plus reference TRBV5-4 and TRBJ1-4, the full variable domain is ETGVTQSPTHLIKTRGQQVTLRCSSQSGHNTVSWYQQALGQGPQFIFQYYREEENGRGNFPPRFSGLQFPNYSSELNVNALELDDSALYLCASSVNRGLREKLFFGSGTQLSVL.

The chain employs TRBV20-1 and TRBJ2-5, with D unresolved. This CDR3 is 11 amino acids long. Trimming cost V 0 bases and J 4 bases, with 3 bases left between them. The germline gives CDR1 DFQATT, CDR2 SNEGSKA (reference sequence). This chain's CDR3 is CSARERETQYF. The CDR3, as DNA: TGCAGTGCTAGAGAGCGAGAGACCCAGTACTTC.

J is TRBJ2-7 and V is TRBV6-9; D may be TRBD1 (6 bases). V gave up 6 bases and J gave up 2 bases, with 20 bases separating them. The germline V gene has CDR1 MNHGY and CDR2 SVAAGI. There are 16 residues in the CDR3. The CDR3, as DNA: TGTGCCAGCAGCCTTAAACACCGGGACACCACCTACGAGCAGTACTTC. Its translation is CASSLKHRDTTYEQYF.

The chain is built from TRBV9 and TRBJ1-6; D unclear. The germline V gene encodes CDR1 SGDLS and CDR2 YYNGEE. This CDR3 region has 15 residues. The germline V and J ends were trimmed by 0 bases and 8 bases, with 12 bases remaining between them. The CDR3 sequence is CASSVERYLDSPLHF. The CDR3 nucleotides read TGTGCCAGCAGCGTAGAGAGGTATTTGGATTCACCCCTCCACTTT. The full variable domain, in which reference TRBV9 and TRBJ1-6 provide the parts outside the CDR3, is DSGVTQTPKHLITATGQRVTLRCSPRSGDLSVYWYQQSLDQGLQFLIQYYNGEERAKGNILERFSAQQFPDLHSELNLSSLELGDSALYFCASSVERYLDSPLHFGNGTRLTVT.

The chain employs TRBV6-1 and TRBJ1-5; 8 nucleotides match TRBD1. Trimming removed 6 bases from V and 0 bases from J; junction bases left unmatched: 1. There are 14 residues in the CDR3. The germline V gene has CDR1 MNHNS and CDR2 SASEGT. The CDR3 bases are TGTGCCAGCAGGCAGGGGGCTAGCAATCAGCCCCAGCATTTT. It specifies CASRQGASNQPQHF.

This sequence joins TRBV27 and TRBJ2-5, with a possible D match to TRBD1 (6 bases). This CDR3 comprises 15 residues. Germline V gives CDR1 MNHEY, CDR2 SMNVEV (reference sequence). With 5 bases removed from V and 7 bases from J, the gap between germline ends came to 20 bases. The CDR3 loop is CASSALGRGAGTQYF. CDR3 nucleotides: TGTGCCAGCAGTGCCCTTGGCAGGGGCGCAGGGACCCAGTACTTC.

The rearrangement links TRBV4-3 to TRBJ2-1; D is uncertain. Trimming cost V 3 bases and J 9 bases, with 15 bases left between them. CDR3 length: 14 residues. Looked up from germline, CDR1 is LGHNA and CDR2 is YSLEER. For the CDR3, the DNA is TGCGCCAGCAGCCACTCGGGTCTGATGGGTGAGCAGTTCTTC. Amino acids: CASSHSGLMGEQFF.

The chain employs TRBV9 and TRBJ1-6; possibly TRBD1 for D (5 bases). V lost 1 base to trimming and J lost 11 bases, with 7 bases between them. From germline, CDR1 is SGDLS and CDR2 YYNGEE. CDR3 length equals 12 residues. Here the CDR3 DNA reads TGTGCCAGCAGCGTATCAGGGCCACCCCTCCACTTT. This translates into CASSVSGPPLHF.